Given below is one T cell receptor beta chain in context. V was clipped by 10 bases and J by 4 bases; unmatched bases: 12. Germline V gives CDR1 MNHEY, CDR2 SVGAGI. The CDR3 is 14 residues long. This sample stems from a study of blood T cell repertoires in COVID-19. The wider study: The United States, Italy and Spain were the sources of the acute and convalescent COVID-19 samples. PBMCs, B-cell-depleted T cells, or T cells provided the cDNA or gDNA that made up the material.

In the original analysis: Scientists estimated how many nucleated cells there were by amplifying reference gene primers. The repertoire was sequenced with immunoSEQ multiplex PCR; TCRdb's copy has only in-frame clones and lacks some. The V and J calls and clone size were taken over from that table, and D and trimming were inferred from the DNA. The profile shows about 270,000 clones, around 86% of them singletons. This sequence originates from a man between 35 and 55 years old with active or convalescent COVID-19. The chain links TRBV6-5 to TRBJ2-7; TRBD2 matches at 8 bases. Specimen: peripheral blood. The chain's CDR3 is CATGRDPGSYEQYF. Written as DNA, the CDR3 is TGTGCCACCGGGAGGGATCCGGGAAGTTACGAGCAGTACTTC.